The T cell receptor beta chain under discussion was sequenced for a study of metastatic and nonmetastatic thyroid tumors. For the study at large: Across peripheral blood and tumor or nodule tissue samples taken from malignant and benign thyroid patients, the repertoires were compared with one another.

The CDR3 loop spans 15 amino acids. The V end was cut by 8 bases, the J end by 1 base, with 16 bases between. Overall study findings and caveats: Within blood and tumor, benign nodules reportedly had significantly lower TCR beta diversity than malignant thyroid tumors did.

This clone was seen at least ten times. Its antigen is unidentified. Original methodology: Variation in CDR3 across clinicopathological groups served as the basis for constructing a distant-metastasis classifier in papillary thyroid cancer. TCRdb used MiXCR to call clones anew from the PCR reads. The V and J calls shown here were made by TCRdb, not taken from the authors' results. The sample consists of about 24,000 clones, roughly 13% of them appearing once. Ahead of thyroid surgery, no patient had received treatment of any kind. This receptor was identified in a female donor with papillary thyroid cancer or a benign thyroid nodule (not recorded which). Some clones in this sample may be carry-over from other donors' samples. Sequenced sample: blood. V gene TRBV12-3 or TRBV12-4 combines with J gene TRBJ2-3; D is possibly TRBD2 (5 bases). CDR3 DNA: TGTGCCAGCCTTCCCCGGGGTAGCGGCACAGATACGCAGTATTTT. Protein sequence: CASLPRGSGTDTQYF.